This is a list of T cell receptor beta chains from one sample in a study of cytomegalovirus exposure and HLA in healthy donors. Only in-frame clones appear in the TCRdb table, and some are missing; sequencing was by immunoSEQ multiplex PCR. The table has about 130,000 clones, approximately 8.8% seen once. The material sequenced was PBMCs. These receptors were taken from a man in his forties or fifties in good health and CMV-seronegative. The CDR3 runs from the conserved cysteine through the conserved F or W. The D gene is left open where the match is weak. Size is stated for part of the rows, as once, few or many counts, or as a class when the clone is expanded.

d_gene | j_gene | v_gene | abundance | CDR3aa | CDR3nt
TRBD1 | TRBJ1-1 | TRBV11-2 | few | CASSLGATGTGYEAFF | TGTGCCAGCAGCTTAGGTGCCACCGGGACAGGGTACGAAGCTTTCTTT
. | TRBJ2-6 | TRBV9 | few | CASSAGFTGSGANVLTF | TGTGCCAGCAGCGCCGGATTCACAGGCTCTGGGGCCAACGTCCTGACTTTC
. | TRBJ1-2 | TRBV5-1 | . | CASSLSGEAYGYTF | TGCGCCAGCAGCTTGAGTGGGGAGGCCTATGGCTACACCTTC
. | TRBJ2-5 | TRBV29-1 | few | CSVEVAETQYF | TGCAGCGTTGAAGTTGCGGAGACCCAGTACTTC
. | TRBJ1-5 | TRBV2 | few | CASSGGGSGQPQHF | TGTGCCAGCAGCGGGGGAGGGTCCGGCCAGCCCCAGCATTTT
. | TRBJ1-5 | TRBV15 | few | CATSSYSNQPQHF | TGTGCCACCAGCAGTTATAGCAATCAGCCCCAGCATTTT
. | TRBJ1-5 | TRBV10-3 | . | CAISEGWQGTQPQHF | TGTGCCATCAGTGAGGGTTGGCAGGGCACTCAGCCCCAGCATTTT
. | TRBJ2-7 | TRBV7-8 | few | CASSLGISGFYEQYF | TGTGCCAGCAGCTTAGGGATCTCGGGGTTCTACGAGCAGTACTTC
TRBD1 | TRBJ2-6 | TRBV6-5 | . | CASSWDRGSGANVLTF | TGTGCCAGCAGTTGGGACAGGGGGTCTGGGGCCAACGTCCTGACTTTC
. | TRBJ1-5 | TRBV9 | . | CASSRHSTSDGNQPQHF | TGTGCCAGCAGCAGACATTCAACCTCGGATGGCAATCAGCCCCAGCATTTT
TRBD1 | TRBJ1-5 | TRBV2 | . | CASSPQQGAKQPQHF | TGTGCCAGCAGTCCCCAACAGGGGGCAAAACAGCCCCAGCATTTT
. | TRBJ2-7 | TRBV29-1 | . | CSAGVGANYEQYF | TGCAGCGCCGGGGTTGGAGCAAACTACGAGCAGTACTTC